Following are 19 T cell receptor beta chains from one sample sequenced in a study of identical twins. TCRdb analysed the 5' RACE reads with MiXCR anew, one entry per CDR3 protein. The data show 600,000 to 700,000 distinct CDR3 sequences, with around 20% seen just once and over 4% held by the top ten. This same sample was also part of a study on T cells expressing NK-cell markers.

Sequencing was performed on PBMCs. The receptors derive from a woman aged 18-30 years in good health.

This clonotype showed up just a few times. The V and J genes are TRBV20-1 and TRBJ2-3, with a possible D match to TRBD2 (6 bases). V was cut by 1 base and J by 1 base, with 9 bases left in between. CDR1 DFQATT and CDR2 SNEGSKA come from the germline V gene (reference sequence). CDR3 size: 14 residues. The DNA for the CDR3 is TGCAGTGCTAGAGGTGCTAGCGGCACAGATACGCAGTATTTT. This encodes CSARGASGTDTQYF.

The rearrangement links TRBV12-3 or TRBV12-4 to TRBJ2-7; D perhaps matches TRBD2 (6 bases). The CDR3 consists of 15 residues. The V and J ends lost 5 bases and 0 bases respectively, with 14 bases between them. The CDR3 coding sequence is TGTGCCAGCAGTCCCGGGACTCTACGCTCCTACGAGCAGTACTTC. Residues: CASSPGTLRSYEQYF.

This clonotype was seen more than once but under ten times. V is TRBV12-5 and J is TRBJ1-2; 7 bases align to TRBD1. The J segment lost 2 bases and the V segment lost 5 bases, leaving 5 bases of the junction unmatched. CDR1 is LGHNT and CDR2 is FRNRAP in the germline V gene. The length of the CDR3 is 14 residues. The CDR3 reads CASGRDSKNYGYTF. The CDR3 DNA sequence: TGTGCTAGTGGTCGGGACAGTAAAAACTATGGCTACACCTTC.

This clonotype showed up many times. The rearrangement uses TRBV20-1 and TRBJ1-2; TRBD1 matches 8 bases. V shed 3 bases, J shed 1 base, and the junction held 4 bases outside the gene matches. In germline, CDR1 is DFQATT, CDR2 SNEGSKA (reference sequence). The CDR3 is made up of 14 amino acids. This CDR3 reads CSASRDRINYGYTF. CDR3 sequence (DNA): TGCAGTGCTAGTCGGGACAGGATTAACTATGGCTACACCTTC.

This clonotype has ten or more counts. This chain uses TRBV5-1 with TRBJ2-1, with D uncertain. The CDR3 covers 13 residues. Germline V gene lookup returns CDR1 SGHRS and CDR2 YFSETQ. V was shortened by 2 bases and J by 8 bases, with 11 bases between the two germline ends. CDR3 sequence (DNA): TGCGCCAGCAGCTTCGGGTTTATGGATGAGCAGTTCTTC. It codes for CASSFGFMDEQFF.

The chain links TRBV3-1 to TRBJ2-7; 8 bases map to TRBD2. The ends lost 4 bases at V and 5 bases at J; junction bases unmatched: 13. CDR1 and CDR2 (germline): LGHDT, YNNKEL (reference sequence). The CDR3 sequence is 16 residues long. CDR3 loop: CASSPASGGLMNEQYF. CDR3 sequence (DNA): TGTGCCAGCAGCCCCGCCTCGGGGGGGCTGATGAACGAGCAGTACTTC.

The chain links TRBV20-1 to TRBJ1-1; D uncertain. The CDR3 is 13 amino acids. Germline lookup yields CDR1 DFQATT and CDR2 SNEGSKA (reference sequence). V lost 5 bases and J 5 bases, leaving 15 bases between the germline ends. CDR3 residues: CSAANVGRTEAFF. The CDR3 DNA follows: TGCAGTGCTGCAAATGTAGGGAGGACTGAAGCTTTCTTT.

As regards this clonotype: A read error may account for a junction end that differs from germline. V usage is TRBV7-9 and J usage is TRBJ1-1; D is uncertain. The CDR3 totals 13 residues. CDR1 is SEHNR, CDR2 FQNEAQ, per germline (reference sequence). This CDR3 is CASSPLLNPEAFF. The CDR3 DNA follows: TGTGCCAGCAGTCCTCTTTTGAACCCTGAAGCTTTCTTT.

This clonotype was seen ten or more times. The chain combines TRBV7-6 with TRBJ2-2; no clear D gene. The V and J ends lost 1 base and 0 bases respectively, with 9 bases between them. CDR1 SGHVS and CDR2 FNYEAQ come from the germline V gene. The CDR3 covers 16 residues. CDR3 sequence reads: CASSLVAGTNTGELFF. As DNA, the CDR3 is TGTGCCAGCAGCTTAGTGGCAGGAACGAACACCGGGGAGCTGTTTTTT.

This clonotype was recorded a few times. J is TRBJ2-1 and V is TRBV6-2 or TRBV6-3, with a tentative D call TRBD2 (5 bases). Trimming stripped 6 bases from V and 8 bases from J, with 17 bases between. CDR3 length: 14 amino acids. The germline V gene encodes CDR1 MNHEY and CDR2 SVGEGT. The CDR3 loop reads CASSQLSPGDEQFF. CDR3 in DNA: TGTGCCAGCAGCCAACTTTCCCCCGGGGATGAGCAGTTCTTC.

This chain links TRBV12-3 or TRBV12-4 with TRBJ2-4; D unclear. V dropped 7 bases and J dropped 15 bases, with 7 bases sitting between them. This CDR3 contains 8 residues. In DNA form, the CDR3 reads TGTGCCAGCACCTGGGGGTACTTC. Amino acid sequence: CASTWGYF.

This clonotype was observed at least ten times. CDR3 in DNA: TGTGCCAGCAGTTTAACCGGGGGGGGTTCCTACGAGCAGTACTTC. It encodes CASSLTGGGSYEQYF. The chain recombines TRBV27 with TRBJ2-7; 8 positions agree with TRBD2. This CDR3 has 15 amino acids. The germline CDR1 and CDR2 sequences are MNHEY and SMNVEV (reference sequence). J gave up 1 base and V 2 bases, and 4 bases lay outside the gene matches.

This clonotype was picked up a small number of times. This chain connects TRBV9 to TRBJ2-3; 7 positions agree with TRBD2. Trimming cost V 1 base and J 2 bases; bases outside gene matches: 7. Germline assignment: CDR1 SGDLS and CDR2 YYNGEE. The CDR3 has 16 residues. CDR3 coding DNA: TGTGCCAGCAGCGTAACAGCGGGACGCTTCACAGATACGCAGTATTTT. This sequence encodes CASSVTAGRFTDTQYF.

The chain is built from TRBV20-1 and TRBJ2-1; D remains unclear. The CDR3 has 11 amino acids. Germline values: CDR1 DFQATT, CDR2 SNEGSKA (reference sequence). With 6 bases removed from V and 4 bases from J, the gap between germline ends came to 7 bases. The CDR3 DNA reads as TGCAGTGCCCAAATTTACAATGAGCAGTTCTTC. Translated, it gives CSAQIYNEQFF.

This clonotype was observed a handful of times. This rearrangement joins TRBV5-1 to TRBJ2-7, with D tentatively TRBD1 (6 bases). The V end was cut by 3 bases, the J end by 1 base, with 14 bases between. The CDR3 spans 15 residues. Germline loops: CDR1 SGHRS, CDR2 YFSETQ. The CDR3 region is CASSSRGVSSYEQYF. The CDR3 DNA reads as TGCGCCAGCAGCTCCAGGGGAGTTTCGTCCTACGAGCAGTACTTC.

This clonotype was detected ten times or more. The rearrangement joins TRBV5-6 to TRBJ1-5; 9 nucleotides line up with TRBD1. Germline V CDR1 and CDR2: SGHDT, YYEEEE. Unmatched junction bases numbered 4, after V lost 3 bases and J lost 3 bases. The CDR3 consists of 15 residues. CDR3 amino acids: CASSWGTGNNQPQHF. In nucleotides, the CDR3 is TGTGCCAGCAGCTGGGGGACAGGGAACAATCAGCCCCAGCATTTT.

This clonotype was seen only a few times. The chain has TRBV5-1 and TRBJ2-7; no definite D call. Trimming took off 1 base at V and 2 bases at J, with 13 bases between the two ends. The germline V gene has CDR1 SGHRS and CDR2 YFSETQ. The CDR3 runs to 15 residues. The CDR3 loop is CASSLIGLVPYEQYF. CDR3 nucleotides: TGCGCCAGCAGCTTGATCGGGTTAGTACCCTACGAGCAGTACTTC.

This clonotype was seen a few times. The rearrangement joins TRBV11-3 to TRBJ2-1; a weak D match, TRBD2 (6 bases). V shed 10 bases and J shed 1 base, with 11 bases lying between them. Germline lookup yields CDR1 SGHNT and CDR2 YENEEA. The CDR3 has 13 residues. This CDR3 is CATGGRSYNEQFF. Here the CDR3 DNA reads TGTGCCACCGGGGGACGATCCTACAATGAGCAGTTCTTC.

The chain links TRBV9 to TRBJ1-5, with D possibly matching TRBD1 (5 bases). Trimming took off 0 bases at V and 6 bases at J, with 13 bases between the two ends. This CDR3 has 15 residues. Germline CDR1 and CDR2: SGDLS and YYNGEE. Here the CDR3 reads CASSVDMGPLQPQHF. The CDR3 DNA sequence: TGTGCCAGCAGCGTAGACATGGGGCCTCTTCAGCCCCAGCATTTT. The whole variable domain, remainder taken from reference TRBV9 and TRBJ1-5, is DSGVTQTPKHLITATGQRVTLRCSPRSGDLSVYWYQQSLDQGLQFLIQYYNGEERAKGNILERFSAQQFPDLHSELNLSSLELGDSALYFCASSVDMGPLQPQHFGDGTRLSIL.